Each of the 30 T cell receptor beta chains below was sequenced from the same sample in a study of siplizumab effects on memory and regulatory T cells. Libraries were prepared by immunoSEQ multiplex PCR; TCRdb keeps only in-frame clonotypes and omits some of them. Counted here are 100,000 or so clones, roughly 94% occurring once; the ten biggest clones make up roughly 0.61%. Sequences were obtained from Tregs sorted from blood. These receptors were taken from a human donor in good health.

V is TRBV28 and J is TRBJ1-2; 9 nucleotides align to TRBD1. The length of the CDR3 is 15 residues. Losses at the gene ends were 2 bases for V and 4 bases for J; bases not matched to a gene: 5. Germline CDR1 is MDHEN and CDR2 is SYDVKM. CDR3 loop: CASSLRTGVSYGYTF. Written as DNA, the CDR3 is TGTGCCAGCAGTTTACGGACAGGGGTCTCCTATGGCTACACCTTC.

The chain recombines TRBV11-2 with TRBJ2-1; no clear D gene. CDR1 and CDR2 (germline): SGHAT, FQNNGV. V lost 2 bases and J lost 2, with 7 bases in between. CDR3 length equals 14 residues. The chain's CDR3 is CASSLLRTYNEQFF. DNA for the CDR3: TGTGCCAGCAGCTTACTTCGGACCTACAATGAGCAGTTCTTC. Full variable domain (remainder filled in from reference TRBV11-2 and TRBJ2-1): EAGVAQSPRYKIIEKRQSVAFWCNPISGHATLYWYQQILGQGPKLLIQFQNNGVVDDSQLPKDRFSAERLKGVDSTLKIQPAKLEDSAVYLCASSLLRTYNEQFFGPGTRLTVL.

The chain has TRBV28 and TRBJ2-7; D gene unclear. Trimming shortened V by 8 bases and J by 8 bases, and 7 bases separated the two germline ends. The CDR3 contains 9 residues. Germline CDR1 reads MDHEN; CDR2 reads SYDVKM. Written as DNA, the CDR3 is TGTGCCAGCGGTCGGCAGCAGTACTTC. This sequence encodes CASGRQQYF.

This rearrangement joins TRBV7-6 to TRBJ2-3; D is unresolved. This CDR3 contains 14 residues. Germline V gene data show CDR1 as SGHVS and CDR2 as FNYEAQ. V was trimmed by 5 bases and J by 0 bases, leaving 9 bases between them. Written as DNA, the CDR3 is TGTGCCAGCAGCAAGGCATCTAGCACAGATACGCAGTATTTT. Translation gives CASSKASSTDTQYF.

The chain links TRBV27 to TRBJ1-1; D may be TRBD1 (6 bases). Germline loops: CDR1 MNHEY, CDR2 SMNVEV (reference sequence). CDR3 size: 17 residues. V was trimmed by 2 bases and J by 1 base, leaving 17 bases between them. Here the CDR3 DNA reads TGTGCCAGCAGTTTAATATTAGGGGGGCTTAAGAACACTGAAGCTTTCTTT. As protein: CASSLILGGLKNTEAFF.

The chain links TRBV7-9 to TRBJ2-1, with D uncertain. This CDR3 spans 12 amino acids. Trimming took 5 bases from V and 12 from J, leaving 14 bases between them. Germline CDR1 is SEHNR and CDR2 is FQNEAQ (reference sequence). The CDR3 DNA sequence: TGTGCCAGCAGCGCATCTGGGTGGGGGCAGTTCTTC. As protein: CASSASGWGQFF.

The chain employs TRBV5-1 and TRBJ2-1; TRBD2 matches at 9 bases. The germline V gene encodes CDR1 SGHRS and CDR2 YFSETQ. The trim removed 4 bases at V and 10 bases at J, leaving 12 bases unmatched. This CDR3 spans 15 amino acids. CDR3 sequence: CASSQRREGHSEQFF. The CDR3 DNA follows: TGCGCCAGCAGCCAGAGGCGGGAGGGCCACAGCGAGCAGTTCTTC.

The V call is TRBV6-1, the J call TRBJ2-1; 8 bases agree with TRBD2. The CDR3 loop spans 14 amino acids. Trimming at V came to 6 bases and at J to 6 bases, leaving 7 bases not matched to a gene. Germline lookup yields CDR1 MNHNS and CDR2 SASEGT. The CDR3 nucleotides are TGTGCCAGCAGATTCGGGGGGGTTCGCAATGAGCAGTTCTTC. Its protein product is CASRFGGVRNEQFF.

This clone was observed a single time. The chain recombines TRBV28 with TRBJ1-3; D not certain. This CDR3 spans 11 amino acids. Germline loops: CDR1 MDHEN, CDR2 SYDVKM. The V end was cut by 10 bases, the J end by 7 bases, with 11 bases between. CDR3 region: CATGRGNTIYF. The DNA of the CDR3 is TGTGCCACCGGACGTGGGAACACCATATATTTT.

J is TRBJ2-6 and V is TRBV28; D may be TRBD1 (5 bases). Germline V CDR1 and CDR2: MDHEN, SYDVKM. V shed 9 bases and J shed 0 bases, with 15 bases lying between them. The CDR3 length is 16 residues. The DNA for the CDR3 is TGTGCCAGTCGACTTGGCGGACACTCTGGGGCCAACGTCCTGACTTTC. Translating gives CASRLGGHSGANVLTF.

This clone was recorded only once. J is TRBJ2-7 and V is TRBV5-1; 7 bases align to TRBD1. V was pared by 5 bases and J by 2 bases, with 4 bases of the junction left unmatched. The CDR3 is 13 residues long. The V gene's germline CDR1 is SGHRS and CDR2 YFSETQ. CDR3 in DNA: TGCGCCAGCAGTAGGGGACAGCCCTACGAGCAGTACTTC. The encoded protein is CASSRGQPYEQYF.

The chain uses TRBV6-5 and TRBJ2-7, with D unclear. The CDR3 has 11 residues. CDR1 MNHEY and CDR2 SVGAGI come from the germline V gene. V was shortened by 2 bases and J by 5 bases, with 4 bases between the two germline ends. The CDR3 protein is CASSYRHEQYF. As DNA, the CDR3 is TGTGCCAGCAGTTACCGCCACGAGCAGTACTTC.

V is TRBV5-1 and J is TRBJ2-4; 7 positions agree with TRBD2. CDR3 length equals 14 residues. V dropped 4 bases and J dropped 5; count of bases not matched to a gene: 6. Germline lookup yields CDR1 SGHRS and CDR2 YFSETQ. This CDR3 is CASSPGGLENIQYF. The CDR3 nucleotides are TGCGCCAGCAGCCCGGGGGGTTTAGAAAACATTCAGTACTTC.

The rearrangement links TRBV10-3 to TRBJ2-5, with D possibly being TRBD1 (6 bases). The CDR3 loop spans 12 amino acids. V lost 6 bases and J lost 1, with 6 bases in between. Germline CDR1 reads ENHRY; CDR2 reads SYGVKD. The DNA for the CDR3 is TGTGCCATCAGGGGGGCCCAAGAGACCCAGTACTTC. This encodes CAIRGAQETQYF.

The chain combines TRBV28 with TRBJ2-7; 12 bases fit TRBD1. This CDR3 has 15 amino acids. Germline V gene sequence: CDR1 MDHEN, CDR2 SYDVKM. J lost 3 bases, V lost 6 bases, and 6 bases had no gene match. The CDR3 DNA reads TGTGCCAGCAGAAGACGGGACAGGGGGCTCTACGAGCAGTACTTC. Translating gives CASRRRDRGLYEQYF.

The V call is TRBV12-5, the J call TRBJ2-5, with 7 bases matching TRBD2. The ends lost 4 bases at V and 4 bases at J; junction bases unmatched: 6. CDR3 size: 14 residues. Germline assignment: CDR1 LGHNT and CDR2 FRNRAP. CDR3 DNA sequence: TGTGCTAGTGGTTCGGGGACTAAATCAGAGACCCAGTACTTC. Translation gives CASGSGTKSETQYF.

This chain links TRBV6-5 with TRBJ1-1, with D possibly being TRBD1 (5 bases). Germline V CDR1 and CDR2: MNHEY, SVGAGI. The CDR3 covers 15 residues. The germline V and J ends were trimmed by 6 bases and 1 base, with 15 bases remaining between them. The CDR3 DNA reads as TGTGCCAGCAGAAGACCCGGGGGTGGGAACACTGAAGCTTTCTTT. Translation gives CASRRPGGGNTEAFF.

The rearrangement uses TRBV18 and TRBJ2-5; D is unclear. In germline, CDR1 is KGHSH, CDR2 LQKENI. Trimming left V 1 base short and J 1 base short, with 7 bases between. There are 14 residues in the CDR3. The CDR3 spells CASSPQGRQETQYF. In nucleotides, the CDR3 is TGTGCCAGCTCACCACAGGGCCGCCAAGAGACCCAGTACTTC.

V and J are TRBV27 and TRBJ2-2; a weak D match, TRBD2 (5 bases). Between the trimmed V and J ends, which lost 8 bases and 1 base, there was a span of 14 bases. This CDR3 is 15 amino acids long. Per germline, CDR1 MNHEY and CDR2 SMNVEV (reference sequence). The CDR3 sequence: CASGRPFGNTGELFF. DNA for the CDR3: TGTGCCAGCGGGAGACCCTTTGGGAACACCGGGGAGCTGTTTTTT.

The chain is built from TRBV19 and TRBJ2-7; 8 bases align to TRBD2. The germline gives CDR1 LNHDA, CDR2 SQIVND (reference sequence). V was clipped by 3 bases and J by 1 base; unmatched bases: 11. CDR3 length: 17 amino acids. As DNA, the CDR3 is TGTGCCAGTAGTATCCGCCTTTCGACTAGCGCTTCCTACGAGCAGTACTTC. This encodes CASSIRLSTSASYEQYF. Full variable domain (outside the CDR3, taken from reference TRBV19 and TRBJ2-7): DGGITQSPKYLFRKEGQNVTLSCEQNLNHDAMYWYRQDPGQGLRLIYYSQIVNDFQKGDIAEGYSVSREKKESFPLTVTSAQKNPTAFYLCASSIRLSTSASYEQYFGPGTRLTVT.

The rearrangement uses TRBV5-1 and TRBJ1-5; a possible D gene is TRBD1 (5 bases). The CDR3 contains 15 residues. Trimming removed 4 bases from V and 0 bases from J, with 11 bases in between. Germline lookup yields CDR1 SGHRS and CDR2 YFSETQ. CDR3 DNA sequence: TGCGCCAGCAGCCAGGGACTCTATAGCAATCAGCCCCAGCATTTT. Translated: CASSQGLYSNQPQHF.

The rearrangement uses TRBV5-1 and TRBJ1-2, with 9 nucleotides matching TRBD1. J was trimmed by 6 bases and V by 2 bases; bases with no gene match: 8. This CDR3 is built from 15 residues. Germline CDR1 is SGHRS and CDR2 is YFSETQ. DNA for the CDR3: TGCGCCAGCAGCTTTGGGGGGACAGGGTTCAATGGCTACACCTTC. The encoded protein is CASSFGGTGFNGYTF.

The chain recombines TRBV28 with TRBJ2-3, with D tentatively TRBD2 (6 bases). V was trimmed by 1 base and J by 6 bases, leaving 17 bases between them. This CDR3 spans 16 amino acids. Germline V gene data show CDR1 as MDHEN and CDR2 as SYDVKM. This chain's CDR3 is CASSLLEGPIYDTQYF. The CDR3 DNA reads TGTGCCAGCAGTTTATTGGAGGGACCGATATACGATACGCAGTATTTT.

The CDR3 region is CASSLTAARFGETQYF. CDR3 nucleotides: TGTGCCAGCAGCTTAACCGCGGCTAGGTTCGGGGAGACCCAGTACTTC. The chain employs TRBV7-9 and TRBJ2-5, with D hard to call. V dropped 2 bases and J dropped 5 bases, with 18 bases sitting between them. Germline CDR1 reads SEHNR; CDR2 reads FQNEAQ (reference sequence). The CDR3 has 16 amino acids.

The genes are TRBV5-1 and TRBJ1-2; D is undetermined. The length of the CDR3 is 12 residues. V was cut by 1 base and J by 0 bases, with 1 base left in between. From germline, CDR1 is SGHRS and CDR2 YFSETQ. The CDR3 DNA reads TGCGCCAGCAGCTTGACTAACTATGGCTACACCTTC. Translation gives CASSLTNYGYTF.

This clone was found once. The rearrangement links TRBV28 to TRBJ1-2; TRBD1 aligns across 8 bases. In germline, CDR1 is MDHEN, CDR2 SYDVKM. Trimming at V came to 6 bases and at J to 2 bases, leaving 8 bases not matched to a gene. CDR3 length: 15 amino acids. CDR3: CASRNSGQGNYGYTF. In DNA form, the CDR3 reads TGTGCCAGCAGAAATAGCGGACAGGGAAACTATGGCTACACCTTC.

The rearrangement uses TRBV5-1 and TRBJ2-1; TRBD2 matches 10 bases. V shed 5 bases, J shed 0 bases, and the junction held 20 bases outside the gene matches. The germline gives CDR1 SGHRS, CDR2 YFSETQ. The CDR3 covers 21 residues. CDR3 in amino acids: CASSPGAQGLAGASSYNEQFF. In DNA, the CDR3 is TGCGCCAGCAGTCCTGGGGCCCAGGGGCTAGCGGGGGCGAGCTCCTACAATGAGCAGTTCTTC. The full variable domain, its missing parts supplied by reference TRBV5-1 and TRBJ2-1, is KAGVTQTPRYLIKTRGQQVTLSCSPISGHRSVSWYQQTPGQGLQFLFEYFSETQRNKGNFPGRFSGRQFSNSRSEMNVSTLELGDSALYLCASSPGAQGLAGASSYNEQFFGPGTRLTVL.

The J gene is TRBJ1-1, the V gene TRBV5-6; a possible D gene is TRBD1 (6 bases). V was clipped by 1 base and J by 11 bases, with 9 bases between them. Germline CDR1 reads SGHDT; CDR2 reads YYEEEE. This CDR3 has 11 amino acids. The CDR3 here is CASSLRGVAFF. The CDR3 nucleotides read TGTGCCAGCAGCTTGAGGGGGGTGGCTTTCTTT.

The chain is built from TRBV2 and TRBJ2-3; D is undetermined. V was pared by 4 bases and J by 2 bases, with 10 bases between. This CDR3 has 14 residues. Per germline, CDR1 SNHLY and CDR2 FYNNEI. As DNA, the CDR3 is TGTGCCAGCAGTGTTCAAGCTTACACAGATACGCAGTATTTT. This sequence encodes CASSVQAYTDTQYF. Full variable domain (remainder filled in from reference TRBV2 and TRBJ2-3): EPEVTQTPSHQVTQMGQEVILRCVPISNHLYFYWYRQILGQKVEFLVSFYNNEISEKSEIFDDQFSVERPDGSNFTLKIRSTKLEDSAMYFCASSVQAYTDTQYFGPGTRLTVL.

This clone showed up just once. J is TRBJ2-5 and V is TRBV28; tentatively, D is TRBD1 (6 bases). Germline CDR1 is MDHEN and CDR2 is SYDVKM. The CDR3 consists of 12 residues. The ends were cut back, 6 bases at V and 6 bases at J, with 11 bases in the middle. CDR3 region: CASRKGVQTQYF. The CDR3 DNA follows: TGTGCCAGCAGGAAGGGGGTTCAGACCCAGTACTTC.